A single sample gave rise to the 2 T cell receptor beta chains below, sequenced in a study of cytomegalovirus exposure and HLA in healthy donors. The study ran its PCR with 60 Vbeta and 13 Jbeta primers. Using immunoSEQ multiplex PCR, the repertoire was profiled, and TCRdb retains in-frame clones only, with some absent. The data hold 75,000 to 100,000 clones, with 64% observed a single time. The sequenced sample consisted of PBMCs. The source of these receptors is a man aged 55 to 69 in good health and CMV-seronegative.

This clone has a single count. The genes are TRBV28 and TRBJ2-3, with 11 bases aligning to TRBD1. The V gene end was trimmed by 6 bases and the J gene end by 6 bases; junction bases not matched to a gene: 11. The CDR3 is 16 amino acids. In germline, CDR1 is MDHEN, CDR2 SYDVKM. The CDR3 protein is CASRLGQGARADTQYF. Written as DNA, the CDR3 is TGTGCCAGCAGACTTGGACAGGGGGCACGCGCCGATACGCAGTATTTT. Full variable domain (outside the CDR3, taken from reference TRBV28 and TRBJ2-3): DVKVTQSSRYLVKRTGEKVFLECVQDMDHENMFWYRQDPGLGLRLIYFSYDVKMKEKGDIPEGYSVSREKKERFSLILESASTNQTSMYLCASRLGQGARADTQYFGPGTRLTVL.

This chain connects TRBV10-3 to TRBJ1-3; D may be TRBD1 (5 bases). Germline-derived CDR1 and CDR2 are ENHRY and SYGVKD. There are 15 residues in the CDR3. Trimming left V 6 bases short and J 0 bases short, with 12 bases between. The chain's CDR3 is CAIRSRDLSGNTIYF. Written as DNA, the CDR3 is TGTGCCATCAGGAGCAGGGATCTCTCTGGAAACACCATATATTTT.